The 20 T cell receptor beta chains presented below share a single source sample, sequenced in a study of CD8+ T cells in alopecia areata (dated by TCRdb to between 2017 and 2018). Receptor amplification or capture employed the immunoSEQ multiplex PCR assay. RNA was extracted from all samples and reverse transcribed into cDNA as template for TCR sequencing. TCRdb stores this immuneACCESS table with in-frame sequences only. Part of the clones is absent; in the studies checked, under half of the shortfall reflects unresolved V genes, and no reason is known for the rest. For this sample the table gives 150,000 to 200,000 clones, of which 45% to 60% were detected only once. The biggest ten clones account for 4.8% of the sample. The sequencing input was CD4+ T cells sorted from blood. These receptors originate from a human donor in good health.

This chain joins TRBV4-2 and TRBJ1-1; D not resolved. This CDR3 spans 15 amino acids. The V gene's germline CDR1 is LGHNA and CDR2 YNFKEQ. V dropped 4 bases and J dropped 0 bases, with 12 bases sitting between them. The CDR3 is CASSRRMRMNTEAFF. CDR3 sequence (DNA): TGTGCCAGCAGCCGGAGGATGCGCATGAACACTGAAGCTTTCTTT.

This clone occurred a few times. V and J are TRBV29-1 and TRBJ2-5; D perhaps matches TRBD2 (5 bases). CDR1 and CDR2 (germline): SQVTM, ANQGSEA. Deletions cut 6 bases from V and 1 base from J, with 12 bases between. CDR3 length equals 13 residues. The CDR3 is CSVRASPQETQYF. CDR3 DNA: TGCAGCGTGAGGGCTAGTCCCCAAGAGACCCAGTACTTC.

The chain links TRBV2 to TRBJ1-6; 8 nucleotides agree with TRBD1. Germline loops: CDR1 SNHLY, CDR2 FYNNEI. The trim removed 6 bases at V and 7 bases at J, leaving 5 bases unmatched. This CDR3 has 14 amino acids. CDR3 sequence: CASRQQGVNSPLHF. CDR3 nucleotide sequence: TGTGCCAGCAGACAACAGGGGGTGAATTCACCCCTCCACTTT.

The CDR3 reads CASSHAGLAGGPDTQYF. The CDR3 DNA reads as TGCGCCAGCAGCCATGCGGGACTAGCGGGAGGGCCAGATACGCAGTATTTT. The chain joins TRBV4-1 to TRBJ2-3; 16 bases are a match to TRBD2. The CDR3 runs to 17 residues. With 3 bases clipped from V and 4 bases from J, the junction kept 4 bases outside the gene matches. Looked up from germline, CDR1 is MGHRA and CDR2 is YSYEKL.

This clone has just a few counts. J is TRBJ2-5 and V is TRBV2; D not resolved. Between the trimmed V and J ends, which lost 6 bases and 0 bases, there was a span of 14 bases. The CDR3 length is 15 residues. CDR1 is SNHLY and CDR2 is FYNNEI in the germline V gene. CDR3 sequence: CASRRAAEYQETQYF. The CDR3 coding sequence is TGTGCCAGCAGGCGCGCGGCTGAGTACCAAGAGACCCAGTACTTC.

This chain links TRBV29-1 with TRBJ2-3; TRBD2 matches 8 bases. Germline-derived CDR1 and CDR2 are SQVTM and ANQGSEA. The CDR3 totals 14 residues. The V gene end was trimmed by 7 bases and the J gene end by 5 bases; junction bases not matched to a gene: 11. The CDR3 DNA follows: TGCAGCGCCGGGGGGGGCGTAGGTAGAGATACGCAGTATTTT. It translates to CSAGGGVGRDTQYF.

The V and J genes are TRBV2 and TRBJ1-2; D might be TRBD1 (5 bases). V lost 9 bases, J lost 2 bases, and 16 bases lay in between. The CDR3 extends over 14 amino acids. CDR1 is SNHLY and CDR2 is FYNNEI in the germline V gene. The CDR3 bases are TGTGCCAGTCTGGGGGGAGGGCCGAACTATGGCTACACCTTC. Protein: CASLGGGPNYGYTF.

V usage is TRBV29-1 and J usage is TRBJ1-2; a possible D gene is TRBD1 (6 bases). Trimming took 3 bases from V and 4 from J, leaving 12 bases between them. Germline V gene sequence: CDR1 SQVTM, CDR2 ANQGSEA. The CDR3 contains 13 residues. The CDR3 loop is CSVEGAQGYGYTF. The DNA for the CDR3 is TGCAGCGTTGAGGGGGCGCAGGGCTATGGCTACACCTTC.

This clone came up a few times. Other DNA variants within this sample encode the same CDR3. The V call is TRBV25-1, the J call TRBJ1-5; D is ambiguous. With 4 bases removed from V and 0 bases from J, the gap between germline ends came to 7 bases. This CDR3 is built from 14 residues. Germline V gene lookup returns CDR1 MGHDK and CDR2 SYGVNS. In nucleotides, the CDR3 is TGTGCCAGCAGTGGGACGGATAGCAATCAGCCCCAGCATTTT. This encodes CASSGTDSNQPQHF.

This clone came up once. The chain combines TRBV6-5 with TRBJ1-2, with 9 bases lining up with TRBD1. The CDR3 extends over 15 amino acids. J lost 3 bases, V lost 6 bases, and 8 bases had no gene match. The germline V gene encodes CDR1 MNHEY and CDR2 SVGAGI. The CDR3 loop is CASRPRDRVYYGYTF. DNA of the CDR3: TGTGCCAGCAGGCCAAGGGACAGGGTTTACTATGGCTACACCTTC.

This clone occurred a few times. The chain recombines TRBV29-1 with TRBJ2-7, with 7 bases that match TRBD1. Per the germline V gene, CDR1 is SQVTM and CDR2 is ANQGSEA. Unmatched junction bases numbered 9, after V lost 6 bases and J lost 4 bases. The CDR3 is 13 amino acids. CDR3 loop: CSVRTGGLYEQYF. CDR3 DNA sequence: TGCAGCGTGAGGACAGGCGGGCTTTACGAGCAGTACTTC.

This clone occurred a few times. The chain uses TRBV9 and TRBJ1-2; unclear D gene. Per the germline V gene, CDR1 is SGDLS and CDR2 is YYNGEE. V lost 0 bases and J lost 6, with 18 bases in between. The CDR3 has 16 residues. The CDR3 nucleotides read TGTGCCAGCAGCGTAGAGGTAGTGCCATGGGAGGATGGCTACACCTTC. The encoded protein is CASSVEVVPWEDGYTF.

The rearrangement links TRBV29-1 to TRBJ2-7; possibly TRBD2 for D (5 bases). V lost 2 bases and J 2 bases, leaving 16 bases between the germline ends. Germline V gene lookup returns CDR1 SQVTM and CDR2 ANQGSEA. The CDR3 runs 15 residues. The CDR3 region is CSVEKGAGFPYEQYF. CDR3 nucleotide sequence: TGCAGCGTTGAAAAGGGTGCGGGTTTCCCCTACGAGCAGTACTTC.

This clone came up a few times. This chain links TRBV30 with TRBJ1-2; 9 bases are a match to TRBD1. The CDR3 consists of 14 residues. The germline V gene encodes CDR1 GTSNPN and CDR2 SVGIG (reference sequence). V dropped 1 base and J dropped 4; count of bases not matched to a gene: 4. CDR3 in DNA: TGTGCCTGGAGTGGGACAGGGGCGGGCTATGGCTACACCTTC. Translated, it gives CAWSGTGAGYGYTF.

The CDR3 DNA sequence: TGTGCCAGCAGCCGGGACAGGAGGAATGAAAAACTGTTTTTT. It yields the protein CASSRDRRNEKLFF. The rearrangement uses TRBV11-2 and TRBJ1-4, with TRBD1 matching 8 bases. This CDR3 spans 14 amino acids. V was pared by 5 bases and J by 5 bases, with 4 bases of the junction left unmatched. The germline V gene encodes CDR1 SGHAT and CDR2 FQNNGV.

This clone was seen only a few times. The chain has TRBV2 and TRBJ1-2, with D uncertain. The CDR3 is 13 amino acids. The germline V gene has CDR1 SNHLY and CDR2 FYNNEI. Trimming removed 2 bases at V and 8 bases at J, with 12 bases between. The CDR3 loop is CASSEIQPRGYTF. The CDR3 nucleotides are TGTGCCAGCAGTGAAATCCAGCCACGGGGCTACACCTTC.

The gene calls are TRBV29-1 and TRBJ2-7, with 7 positions matching TRBD2. CDR1 is SQVTM, CDR2 ANQGSEA, per germline. The CDR3 contains 13 residues. Trimming cost V 6 bases and J 4 bases; bases outside gene matches: 9. The CDR3 loop reads CSVSRGGEYEQYF. DNA for the CDR3: TGCAGCGTCTCGAGGGGAGGGGAATACGAGCAGTACTTC.

This clone was observed a handful of times. This chain uses TRBV5-1 with TRBJ2-5; D possibly corresponds to TRBD2 (5 bases). Germline V lookup: CDR1 SGHRS, CDR2 YFSETQ. V gave up 4 bases and J gave up 5 bases, with 18 bases separating them. The CDR3 covers 15 residues. CDR3 region: CASSLGLPWEETQYF. For the CDR3, the DNA is TGCGCCAGCAGCCTAGGACTCCCTTGGGAGGAGACCCAGTACTTC.

The V call is TRBV28, the J call TRBJ2-5; TRBD2 is a possible D gene (5 bases). Germline V gene lookup returns CDR1 MDHEN and CDR2 SYDVKM. Deletions cut 3 bases from V and 4 bases from J, with 9 bases between. This CDR3 is 13 amino acids long. CDR3 region: CASSFMGRETQYF. Written as DNA, the CDR3 is TGTGCCAGCAGTTTCATGGGGAGAGAGACCCAGTACTTC.

A remark on this clone: Other nucleotide sequences from this sample produce the same CDR3. This sequence joins TRBV30 and TRBJ2-2; 7 bases are a match to TRBD2. This CDR3 region has 15 residues. CDR1 and CDR2 from the germline V gene are GTSNPN and SVGIG (reference sequence). J was trimmed by 5 bases and V by 3 bases; bases with no gene match: 9. The CDR3 reads CAWRLAGVRTGELFF. DNA for the CDR3: TGTGCCTGGAGATTGGCGGGAGTAAGGACCGGGGAGCTGTTTTTT.